Presented here are 21 T cell receptor beta chains from one specimen sequenced in a study of human T cells and chemical hapten exposure. MiXCR, run by TCRdb on the RACE reads, gives a single entry per CDR3 protein. The table has some 200,000 distinct CDR3 sequences, 20% to 25% seen once. Indicated time point: patch test 1, 2 weeks after DPC sensitization. Regarding treatment: therapeutic diphenylcyclopropenone sensitization with weekly scalp DPC. Sequencing was performed on whole blood, taken in connection with sensitization to the hapten diphenylcyclopropenone (DPC). All receptors derive from a woman aged 45-65 years with alopecia areata. Some clones in this sample may be carry-over from other donors' samples.

This clonotype was seen only a few times. CDR3 nucleotide sequence: TGTGCCAGCAGCTTAGGACGGAATGAAAAACTGTTTTTT. It is translated as CASSLGRNEKLFF. The chain joins TRBV11-2 to TRBJ1-4; D call uncertain. CDR1 and CDR2 (germline): SGHAT, FQNNGV. CDR3 size: 13 residues. The ends were cut back, 1 base at V and 5 bases at J, with 5 bases in the middle.

The sample holds a few counts of this clonotype. The chain uses TRBV5-6 and TRBJ1-5; D gene uncertain. V lost 4 bases and J 1 base, leaving 18 bases between the germline ends. Germline V gives CDR1 SGHDT, CDR2 YYEEEE. The CDR3 is made up of 17 amino acids. This CDR3 reads CASSRYTGLGSNQPQHF. CDR3 DNA sequence: TGTGCCAGCAGCCGTTACACCGGATTGGGCAGCAATCAGCCCCAGCATTTT.

There are a few counts of this clonotype. This chain joins TRBV6-6 and TRBJ2-5; 9 bases agree with TRBD1. The CDR3 spans 19 residues. Germline V CDR1 and CDR2: MNHNY, SVGAGI (reference sequence). V was pared by 2 bases and J by 2 bases, with 15 bases of the junction left unmatched. The CDR3 DNA sequence: TGTGCCAGCAGTTACCCGGGACGCCTGACAGGGGGACGACAAGAGACCCAGTACTTC. It codes for CASSYPGRLTGGRQETQYF.

This clonotype occurred a few times. The chain uses TRBV11-2 and TRBJ2-3, with TRBD1 identical over 8 bases. The V gene's germline CDR1 is SGHAT and CDR2 FQNNGV. CDR3 length: 15 residues. V dropped 1 base and J dropped 4; count of bases not matched to a gene: 4. The CDR3 bases are TGTGCCAGCAGCTTAGGACAGGGGCGATCAGATACGCAGTATTTT. Encoded protein: CASSLGQGRSDTQYF. The complete variable domain, with remaining parts taken from reference TRBV11-2 and TRBJ2-3, reads EAGVAQSPRYKIIEKRQSVAFWCNPISGHATLYWYQQILGQGPKLLIQFQNNGVVDDSQLPKDRFSAERLKGVDSTLKIQPAKLEDSAVYLCASSLGQGRSDTQYFGPGTRLTVL.

The V gene is TRBV11-2, the J gene TRBJ2-7; tentative D call: TRBD1 (6 bases). V was cut by 5 bases and J by 6 bases, with 20 bases left in between. The CDR3 extends over 15 amino acids. From germline, CDR1 is SGHAT and CDR2 FQNNGV. CDR3 sequence reads: CASSRTGFRGSEQYF. The CDR3 nucleotides are TGTGCCAGCAGCCGCACGGGGTTTAGGGGGAGCGAGCAGTACTTC. Variable domain in full (rest from reference TRBV11-2 and TRBJ2-7): EAGVAQSPRYKIIEKRQSVAFWCNPISGHATLYWYQQILGQGPKLLIQFQNNGVVDDSQLPKDRFSAERLKGVDSTLKIQPAKLEDSAVYLCASSRTGFRGSEQYFGPGTRLTVT.

This clonotype was counted a few times. The rearrangement uses TRBV10-3 and TRBJ2-5; D is unclear. CDR1 is ENHRY and CDR2 is SYGVKD in the germline V gene. V lost 3 bases, J lost 2 bases, and 7 bases lay in between. The CDR3 consists of 13 residues. CDR3 sequence: CAISERPQETQYF. The CDR3 region has the DNA TGTGCCATCAGTGAACGACCACAAGAGACCCAGTACTTC.

This clonotype was picked up a small number of times. The chain combines TRBV7-9 with TRBJ2-5; D ambiguous. This CDR3 has 15 amino acids. V lost 6 bases and J 1 base, leaving 15 bases between the germline ends. Germline V gene lookup returns CDR1 SEHNR and CDR2 FQNEAQ (reference sequence). In DNA, the CDR3 is TGTGCCAGCAGTTCGGTCCGGCCGCTCCAAGAGACCCAGTACTTC. Translating it yields CASSSVRPLQETQYF.

The chain recombines TRBV27 with TRBJ1-1, with 7 bases matching TRBD1. This CDR3 has 15 residues. The trim removed 4 bases at V and 1 base at J, leaving 6 bases unmatched. Germline lookup yields CDR1 MNHEY and CDR2 SMNVEV (reference sequence). CDR3: CASSYTGVTNTEAFF. The CDR3 DNA is TGTGCCAGCAGTTACACAGGGGTCACGAACACTGAAGCTTTCTTT.

The chain recombines TRBV20-1 with TRBJ2-3; 11 nucleotides line up with TRBD2. CDR1 is DFQATT, CDR2 SNEGSKA, per germline (reference sequence). The length of the CDR3 is 15 residues. DNA for the CDR3: TGCAGCGGCATGTCGTTAGCGGGAGGGACAGATACGCAGTATTTT. Its protein product is CSGMSLAGGTDTQYF.

This clonotype was found a few times. V usage is TRBV2 and J usage is TRBJ1-2; no reliable D call. Germline lookup yields CDR1 SNHLY and CDR2 FYNNEI. The CDR3 is made up of 13 amino acids. Trimming removed 7 bases from V and 6 bases from J, with 15 bases in between. The CDR3 bases are TGTGCCAGCAAGGAACAGCTCAGTAATGGCTACACCTTC. The encoded protein is CASKEQLSNGYTF.

The chain couples TRBV9 to TRBJ1-3; D remains ambiguous. The CDR3 loop spans 15 amino acids. Germline V lookup: CDR1 SGDLS, CDR2 YYNGEE. The V and J ends lost 1 base and 0 bases respectively, with 8 bases between them. CDR3 coding DNA: TGTGCCAGCAGCGTACAGGACGTCTCTGGAAACACCATATATTTT. Translated, it gives CASSVQDVSGNTIYF.

This clonotype was recorded a few times. The gene calls are TRBV27 and TRBJ1-1, with D unresolved. The CDR3 runs 13 residues. Germline lookup yields CDR1 MNHEY and CDR2 SMNVEV (reference sequence). The V end was cut by 8 bases, the J end by 1 base, with 11 bases between. The CDR3 nucleotides read TGTGCCAGCGGGGAGTTTCCGAACACTGAAGCTTTCTTT. Encoded protein: CASGEFPNTEAFF.

This clonotype was detected only a few times. J is TRBJ2-1 and V is TRBV15; D is perhaps TRBD2 (5 bases). V dropped 0 bases and J dropped 7 bases, with 7 bases sitting between them. Germline loops: CDR1 LNHNV, CDR2 YYDKDF (reference sequence). The CDR3 runs 13 residues. This CDR3 reads CATSRDRGNEQFF. The CDR3 DNA reads as TGTGCCACCAGCAGAGATCGGGGTAATGAGCAGTTCTTC.

For this clonotype: This may arise from a read error, as a much more abundant clone is one base away. CDR3 DNA: TGTGCCATCAGACTAGCGGGAGGCACAGATACGCAGTATTTT. Translating it yields CAIRLAGGTDTQYF. The rearrangement joins TRBV7-9 to TRBJ2-3; 12 bases line up with TRBD2. The ends lost 10 bases at V and 1 base at J; junction bases unmatched: 3. Germline lookup yields CDR1 SEHNR and CDR2 FQNEAQ (reference sequence). This CDR3 region has 14 residues.

This clonotype has a count of ten or more. The chain couples TRBV6-5 to TRBJ2-3, with D perhaps matching TRBD1 or TRBD2 (6 bases each). Germline V gene lookup returns CDR1 MNHEY and CDR2 SVGAGI. V was shortened by 7 bases and J by 3 bases, with 11 bases between the two germline ends. There are 13 residues in the CDR3. CDR3 in amino acids: CASKQGGTDTQYF. The CDR3 DNA reads as TGTGCCAGCAAACAGGGAGGAACAGATACGCAGTATTTT.

This clonotype was seen only a few times. This chain uses TRBV7-8 with TRBJ2-5; D might be TRBD2 (5 bases). The CDR3 length is 14 residues. Looked up from germline, CDR1 is SGHVS and CDR2 is FQNEAQ. V lost 3 bases to trimming and J lost 5 bases, with 13 bases between them. CDR3 region: CASSFRVPGETQYF. The CDR3 region has the DNA TGTGCCAGCAGCTTTAGGGTCCCGGGGGAGACCCAGTACTTC.

This clonotype has a handful of counts. The chain carries TRBV28 and TRBJ1-1, with 7 positions matching TRBD1. With 5 bases clipped from V and 8 bases from J, the junction kept 17 bases outside the gene matches. The germline CDR1 and CDR2 sequences are MDHEN and SYDVKM. This CDR3 comprises 16 residues. The CDR3 loop reads CASSRSPRQGGLEAFF. The CDR3 DNA follows: TGTGCCAGCAGTCGCTCCCCCCGACAGGGAGGTTTAGAAGCTTTCTTT.

The chain has TRBV2 and TRBJ2-7; 7 positions agree with TRBD2. V dropped 5 bases and J dropped 6; count of bases not matched to a gene: 4. The CDR3 has 12 amino acids. Germline CDR1 SNHLY, CDR2 FYNNEI. CDR3 nucleotide sequence: TGTGCCAGCAGTCCGGGGACTACCGAGCAGTACTTC. Amino acid sequence: CASSPGTTEQYF.

V is TRBV15 and J is TRBJ2-6, with no clear D. Germline assignment: CDR1 LNHNV and CDR2 YYDKDF (reference sequence). The CDR3 runs to 15 residues. Trimming shortened V by 5 bases and J by 2 bases, and 10 bases separated the two germline ends. CDR3 DNA sequence: TGTGCCACCAGCGGTGCGTTAGCTGGGGCCAACGTCCTGACTTTC. Protein product: CATSGALAGANVLTF.

Concerning this clonotype itself: One junction end disagrees with the germline gene, perhaps due to a read error. V and J are TRBV5-1 and TRBJ1-2; D remains unclear. The CDR3 contains 13 residues. The germline V gene encodes CDR1 SGHRS and CDR2 YFSETQ. CDR3 in amino acids: CASSRTGTDGYNF. The CDR3 nucleotides read TGCGCCAGCAGCCGGACCGGAACCGATGGCTACAACTTC.

The V call is TRBV5-1, the J call TRBJ2-7, with TRBD2 identical over 11 bases. The CDR3 spans 15 residues. With V trimmed by 3 bases and J by 1 base, 3 bases remained unmatched. The germline gives CDR1 SGHRS, CDR2 YFSETQ. The CDR3 DNA reads as TGCGCCAGCAGCTCCACTAGCGGGAGTTCCTACGAGCAGTACTTC. Translated: CASSSTSGSSYEQYF.